This TCR beta chain is from a study of blood T cell repertoires in COVID-19 (dated by TCRdb to the early 2020s). Regarding the research as a whole: Collaborator samples came from the United States, Italy and Spain and covered acute and convalescent phases of COVID-19. The prospective study material was composed of cDNA or gDNA derived from T cells, B-cell-depleted T cells, or PBMCs. Subjects who had been exposed to COVID-19, were actively infected with it, or had recovered from it provided the deeply sampled blood TCRbeta repertoires that made up the dataset. The repertoires were released in a freely available public database intended as a resource for research on the immune response to SARS-CoV-2. The samples were drawn from two sources: the first 160 participants of the ongoing ImmuneRACE study, and over 1,000 subjects contributed by 6 global collaborators. A de-identified subject ID, COVID-19 status, age in years and sex were almost always included in the sample metadata. Where available, HLA class I and class II types were taken from metadata supplied by the sample provider and were not determined by assay-based typing. Overall study outcomes, separate from this receptor: The amount of clinical and demographic metadata varied by source and participant and was provided uncurated.

Remarks on this clone: Its target antigen remains unknown. The sample holds no much larger clone one base away, and base qualities are not on file.

There are 16 amino acids in the CDR3, from cysteine to phenylalanine inclusive. Just CDR3 DNA is preserved here, 48 bases in frame from base 1. TCRbeta CDR3 regions were amplified from genomic DNA using the immunoSEQ Assay, a bias-controlled multiplex PCR. In the source study's methods: Within the assay, amplification of reference gene primers was used to estimate how many nucleated cells each sample contained. Sequence reads were collapsed and filtered to measure the absolute abundance of every unique TCRbeta CDR3 rearrangement. For each sample, productive Simpson clonality was calculated by taking the square root of Simpson's diversity index across productive rearrangements. This immuneACCESS table, as held by TCRdb, lists in-frame sequences with V and J called but not all clones. Of the missing ones, under half trace to an unresolved V gene in checked studies; the others have no known cause. The V and J calls and clone size are taken from that table; D and trimming were inferred from the DNA. The sample table records about 41,000 clones; approximately 90% of these occur just once. The ten largest clones represent roughly 3.8% of the sample.

In Seattle, one collaborating source enrolled patients while the infection was active and tracked those patients longitudinally over the course of disease. Collaborating institutions collected whole blood in K2EDTA tubes following their own protocols. For TCRbeta analysis, collaborators shipped samples as frozen whole blood, isolated PBMCs, or DNA extracted from either of those sample types. Sample: peripheral blood. The origin of this receptor is a man in his forties or fifties with COVID-19, enrolled during active disease. Recombination linked TRBV21-1 to TRBJ1-6; the table's D call, TRBD1, has no DNA check behind it. TRBV21-1 is tagged as a pseudogene. This receptor carries the CDR3 CASSKVCQTCNSPLHF. The DNA reads as follows: TGTGCCAGCAGCAAAGTGTGCCAGACATGCAATTCACCCCTCCACTTT.